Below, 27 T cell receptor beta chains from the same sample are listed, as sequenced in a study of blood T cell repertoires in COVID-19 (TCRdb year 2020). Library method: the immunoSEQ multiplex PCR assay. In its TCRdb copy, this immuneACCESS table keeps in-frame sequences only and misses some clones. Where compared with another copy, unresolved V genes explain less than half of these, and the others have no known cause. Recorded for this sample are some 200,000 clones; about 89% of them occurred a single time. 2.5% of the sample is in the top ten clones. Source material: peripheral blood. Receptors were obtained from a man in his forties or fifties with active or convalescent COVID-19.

In DNA, the CDR3 is TGCGCCAGCAGTCAAACCAGGGCAGGGGAAAGCAATCAGCCCCAGCATTTT. Its translation is CASSQTRAGESNQPQHF. The chain is built from TRBV23-1 and TRBJ1-5; TRBD1 might be the D (6 bases). TRBV23-1 is an ORF, with its function uncertain. The CDR3 runs 17 residues. Between the trimmed V and J ends, which lost 2 bases and 1 base, there was a span of 15 bases.

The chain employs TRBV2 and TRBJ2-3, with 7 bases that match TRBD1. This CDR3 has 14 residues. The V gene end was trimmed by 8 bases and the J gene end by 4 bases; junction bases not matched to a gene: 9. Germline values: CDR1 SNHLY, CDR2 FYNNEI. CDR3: CASHAGGRPDTQYF. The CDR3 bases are TGTGCCAGCCACGCAGGGGGTCGGCCAGATACGCAGTATTTT.

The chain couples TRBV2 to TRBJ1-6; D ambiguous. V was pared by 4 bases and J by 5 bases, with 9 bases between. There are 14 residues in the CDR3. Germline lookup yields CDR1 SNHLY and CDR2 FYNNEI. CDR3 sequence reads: CASSVGGNNSPLHF. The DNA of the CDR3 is TGTGCCAGCAGTGTGGGCGGGAATAATTCACCCCTCCACTTT. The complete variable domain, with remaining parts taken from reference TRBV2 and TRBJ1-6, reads EPEVTQTPSHQVTQMGQEVILRCVPISNHLYFYWYRQILGQKVEFLVSFYNNEISEKSEIFDDQFSVERPDGSNFTLKIRSTKLEDSAMYFCASSVGGNNSPLHFGNGTRLTVT.

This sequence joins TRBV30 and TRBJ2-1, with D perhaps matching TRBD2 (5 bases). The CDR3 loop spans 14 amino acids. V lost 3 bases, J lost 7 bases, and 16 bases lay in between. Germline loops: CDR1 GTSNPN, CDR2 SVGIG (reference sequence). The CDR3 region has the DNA TGTGCCTGGAGCCTTTTTGGACTCGGGAATGAGCAGTTCTTC. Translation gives CAWSLFGLGNEQFF.

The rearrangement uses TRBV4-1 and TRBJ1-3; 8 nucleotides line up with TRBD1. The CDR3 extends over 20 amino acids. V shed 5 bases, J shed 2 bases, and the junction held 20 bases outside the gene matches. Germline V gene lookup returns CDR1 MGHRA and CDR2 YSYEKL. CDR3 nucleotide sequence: TGCGCCAGCAGCTTCCAAGGGGCCCTCGGGACAGGAGGGGCTGGAAACACCATATATTTT. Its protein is CASSFQGALGTGGAGNTIYF.

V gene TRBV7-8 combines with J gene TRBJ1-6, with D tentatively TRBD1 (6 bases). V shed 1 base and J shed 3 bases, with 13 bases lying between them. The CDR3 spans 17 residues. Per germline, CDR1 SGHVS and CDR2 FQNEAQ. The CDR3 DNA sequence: TGTGCCAGCAGCTTAGGGACCGGACAGAACTATAATTCACCCCTCCACTTT. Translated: CASSLGTGQNYNSPLHF.

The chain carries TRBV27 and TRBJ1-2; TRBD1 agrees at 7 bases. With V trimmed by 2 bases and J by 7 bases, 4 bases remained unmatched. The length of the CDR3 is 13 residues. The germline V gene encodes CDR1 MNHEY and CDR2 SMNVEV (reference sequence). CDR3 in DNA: TGTGCCAGCAGTTTAGTCAGGGGGTCTGGCTACACCTTC. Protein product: CASSLVRGSGYTF.

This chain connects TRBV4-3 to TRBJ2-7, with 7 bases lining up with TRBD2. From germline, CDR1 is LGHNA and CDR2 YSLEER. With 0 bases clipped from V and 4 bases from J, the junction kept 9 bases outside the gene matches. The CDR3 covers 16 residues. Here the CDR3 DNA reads TGCGCCAGCAGCCAAGATACGGGGGGTGCGTTATACGAGCAGTACTTC. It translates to CASSQDTGGALYEQYF.

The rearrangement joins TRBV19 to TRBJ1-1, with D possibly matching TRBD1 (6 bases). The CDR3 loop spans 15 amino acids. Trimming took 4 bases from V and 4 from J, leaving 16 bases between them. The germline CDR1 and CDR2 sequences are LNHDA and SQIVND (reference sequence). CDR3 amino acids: CASSTGPQGSTEAFF. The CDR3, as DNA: TGTGCCAGTAGTACGGGACCACAGGGCTCCACTGAAGCTTTCTTT.

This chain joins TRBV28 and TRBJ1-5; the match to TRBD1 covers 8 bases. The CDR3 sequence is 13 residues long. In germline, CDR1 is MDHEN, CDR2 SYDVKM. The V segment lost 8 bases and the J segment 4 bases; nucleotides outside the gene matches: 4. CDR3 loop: CASRQGLNQPQHF. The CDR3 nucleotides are TGTGCCAGCCGACAGGGGCTAAATCAGCCCCAGCATTTT.

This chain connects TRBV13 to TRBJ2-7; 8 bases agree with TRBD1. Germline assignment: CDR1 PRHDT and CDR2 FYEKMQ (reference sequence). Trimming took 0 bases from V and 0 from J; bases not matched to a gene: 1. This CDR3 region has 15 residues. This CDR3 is CASSLGDRVSYEQYF. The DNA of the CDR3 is TGTGCCAGCAGCTTAGGGGACAGGGTCTCCTACGAGCAGTACTTC.

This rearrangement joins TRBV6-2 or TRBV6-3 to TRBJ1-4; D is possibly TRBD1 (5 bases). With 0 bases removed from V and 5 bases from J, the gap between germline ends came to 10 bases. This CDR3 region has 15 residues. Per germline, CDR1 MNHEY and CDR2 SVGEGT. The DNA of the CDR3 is TGTGCCAGCAGTTACTCGAGACAGCCCAATGAAAAACTGTTTTTT. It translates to CASSYSRQPNEKLFF.

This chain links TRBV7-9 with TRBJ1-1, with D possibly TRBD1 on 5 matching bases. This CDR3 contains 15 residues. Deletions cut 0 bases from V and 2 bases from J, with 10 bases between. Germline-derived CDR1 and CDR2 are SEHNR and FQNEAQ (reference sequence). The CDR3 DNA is TGTGCCAGCAGCTTAGCGGTCAGGGATAACACTGAAGCTTTCTTT. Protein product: CASSLAVRDNTEAFF.

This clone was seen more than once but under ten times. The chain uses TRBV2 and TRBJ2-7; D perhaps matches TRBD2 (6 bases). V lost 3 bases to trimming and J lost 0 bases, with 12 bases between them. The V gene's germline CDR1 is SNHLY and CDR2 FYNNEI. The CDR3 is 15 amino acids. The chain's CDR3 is CASSDIVGGSYEQYF. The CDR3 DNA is TGTGCCAGCAGTGATATTGTCGGGGGCTCCTACGAGCAGTACTTC.

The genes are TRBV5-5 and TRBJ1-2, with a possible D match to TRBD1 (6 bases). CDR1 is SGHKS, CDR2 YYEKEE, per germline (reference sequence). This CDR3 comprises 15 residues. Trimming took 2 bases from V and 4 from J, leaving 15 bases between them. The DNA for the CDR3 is TGTGCCAGCAGCTTATTACAGGGTTCACTCTATGGCTACACCTTC. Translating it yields CASSLLQGSLYGYTF. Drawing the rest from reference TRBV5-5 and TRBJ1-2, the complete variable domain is DAGVTQSPTHLIKTRGQQVTLRCSPISGHKSVSWYQQVLGQGPQFIFQYYEKEERGRGNFPDRFSARQFPNYSSELNVNALLLGDSALYLCASSLLQGSLYGYTFGSGTRLTVV.

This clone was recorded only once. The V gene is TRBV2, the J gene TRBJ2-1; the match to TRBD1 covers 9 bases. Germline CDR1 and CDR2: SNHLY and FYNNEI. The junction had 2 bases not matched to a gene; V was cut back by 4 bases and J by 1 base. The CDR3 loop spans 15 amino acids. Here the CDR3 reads CASSGGTGSYNEQFF. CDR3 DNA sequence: TGTGCCAGCAGTGGCGGGACAGGGTCCTACAATGAGCAGTTCTTC.

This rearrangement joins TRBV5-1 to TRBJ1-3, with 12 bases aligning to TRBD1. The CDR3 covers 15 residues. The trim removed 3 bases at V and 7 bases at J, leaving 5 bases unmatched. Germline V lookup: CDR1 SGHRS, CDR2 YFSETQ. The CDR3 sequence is CASSSGQGARNTIYF. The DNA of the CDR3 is TGCGCCAGCAGCTCGGGACAGGGGGCGAGGAACACCATATATTTT.

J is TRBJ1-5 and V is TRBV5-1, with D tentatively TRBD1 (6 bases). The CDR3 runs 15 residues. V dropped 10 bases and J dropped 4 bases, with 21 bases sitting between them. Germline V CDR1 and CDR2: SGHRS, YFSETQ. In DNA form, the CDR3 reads TGCGCCTCCTCTAAATCGTCAGGGGTTAATCAGCCCCAGCATTTT. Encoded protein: CASSKSSGVNQPQHF.

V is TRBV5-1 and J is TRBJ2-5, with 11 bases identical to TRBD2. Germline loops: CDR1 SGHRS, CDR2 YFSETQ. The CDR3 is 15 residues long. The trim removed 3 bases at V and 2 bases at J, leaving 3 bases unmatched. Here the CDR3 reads CASSSGLAAQETQYF. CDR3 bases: TGCGCCAGCAGCTCGGGACTAGCGGCTCAAGAGACCCAGTACTTC.

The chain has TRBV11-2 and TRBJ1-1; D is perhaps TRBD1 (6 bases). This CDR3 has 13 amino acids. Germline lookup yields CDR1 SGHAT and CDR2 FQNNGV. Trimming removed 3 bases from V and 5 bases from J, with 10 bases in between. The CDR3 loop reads CASSFLQGTEAFF. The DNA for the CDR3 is TGTGCCAGCAGCTTCTTGCAGGGGACTGAAGCTTTCTTT.

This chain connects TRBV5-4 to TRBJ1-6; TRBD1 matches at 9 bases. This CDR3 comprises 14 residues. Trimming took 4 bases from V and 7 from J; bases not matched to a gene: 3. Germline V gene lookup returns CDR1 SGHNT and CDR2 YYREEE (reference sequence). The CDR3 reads CASSRTGENSPLHF. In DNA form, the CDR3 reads TGTGCCAGCAGCCGGACAGGGGAGAATTCACCCCTCCACTTT.

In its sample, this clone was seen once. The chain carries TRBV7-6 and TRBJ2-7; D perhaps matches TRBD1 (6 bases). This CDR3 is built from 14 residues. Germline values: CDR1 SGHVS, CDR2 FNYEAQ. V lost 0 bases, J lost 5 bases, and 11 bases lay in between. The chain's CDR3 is CASSLAGGADEQYF. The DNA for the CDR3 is TGTGCCAGCAGCTTAGCAGGGGGAGCGGACGAGCAGTACTTC.

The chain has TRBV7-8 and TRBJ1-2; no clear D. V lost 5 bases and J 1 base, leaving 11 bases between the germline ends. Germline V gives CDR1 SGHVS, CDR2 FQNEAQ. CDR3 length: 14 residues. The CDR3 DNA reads TGTGCCAGCAGCCCAATGGGCCTTAACTATGGCTACACCTTC. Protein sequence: CASSPMGLNYGYTF.

The CDR3 here is CASSSLNQPQHF. CDR3 sequence (DNA): TGTGCCAGCAGTTCGTTAAATCAGCCCCAGCATTTT. The rearrangement links TRBV6-6 to TRBJ1-5, with D unresolved. The germline V gene encodes CDR1 MNHNY and CDR2 SVGAGI (reference sequence). The CDR3 length is 12 residues. V lost 4 bases, J lost 4 bases, and 5 bases lay in between.

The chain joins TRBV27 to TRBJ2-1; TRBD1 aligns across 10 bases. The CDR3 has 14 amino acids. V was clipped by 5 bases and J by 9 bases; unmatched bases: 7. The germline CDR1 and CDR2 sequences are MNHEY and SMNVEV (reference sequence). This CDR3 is CASSRDRGRGEQFF. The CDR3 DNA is TGTGCCAGCAGTCGAGACAGGGGGCGGGGTGAGCAGTTCTTC.

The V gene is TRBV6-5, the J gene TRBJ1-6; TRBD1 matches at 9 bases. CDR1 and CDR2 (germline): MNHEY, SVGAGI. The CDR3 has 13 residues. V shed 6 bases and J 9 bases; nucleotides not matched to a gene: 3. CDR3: CASSRQGVSPLHF. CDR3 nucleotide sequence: TGTGCCAGCAGCCGACAGGGGGTTTCACCCCTCCACTTT.

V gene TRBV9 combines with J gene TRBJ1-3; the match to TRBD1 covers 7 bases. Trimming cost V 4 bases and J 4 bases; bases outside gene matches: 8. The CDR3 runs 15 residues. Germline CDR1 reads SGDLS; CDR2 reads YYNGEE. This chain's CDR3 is CASSLKGAQGNTIYF. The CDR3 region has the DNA TGTGCCAGCAGCTTAAAGGGGGCGCAAGGAAACACCATATATTTT.